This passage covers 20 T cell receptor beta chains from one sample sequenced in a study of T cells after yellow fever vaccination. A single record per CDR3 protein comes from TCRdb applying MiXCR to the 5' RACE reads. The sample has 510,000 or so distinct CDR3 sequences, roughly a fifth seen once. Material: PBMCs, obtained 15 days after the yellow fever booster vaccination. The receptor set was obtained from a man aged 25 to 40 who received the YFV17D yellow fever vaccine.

CDR3 DNA: TGTGCCAGCAGTACCCATAAGTCCGGGGAATCCTACAATGAGCAGTTCTTC. Residues: CASSTHKSGESYNEQFF. The V and J genes are TRBV12-3 or TRBV12-4 and TRBJ2-1; tentative D call: TRBD2 (5 bases). With 5 bases removed from V and 1 base from J, the gap between germline ends came to 18 bases. The CDR3 totals 17 residues.

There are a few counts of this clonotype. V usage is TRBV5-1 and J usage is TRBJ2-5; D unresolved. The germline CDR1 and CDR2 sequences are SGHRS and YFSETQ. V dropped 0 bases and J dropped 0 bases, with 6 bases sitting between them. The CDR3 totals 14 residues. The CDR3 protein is CASSLGPYQETQYF. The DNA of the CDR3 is TGCGCCAGCAGCTTGGGGCCGTACCAAGAGACCCAGTACTTC.

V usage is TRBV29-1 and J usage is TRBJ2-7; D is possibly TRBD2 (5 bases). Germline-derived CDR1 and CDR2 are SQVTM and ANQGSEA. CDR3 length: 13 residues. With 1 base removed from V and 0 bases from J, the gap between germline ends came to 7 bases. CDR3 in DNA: TGCAGCGTTGAAGCCGGGAACTCCTACGAGCAGTACTTC. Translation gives CSVEAGNSYEQYF.

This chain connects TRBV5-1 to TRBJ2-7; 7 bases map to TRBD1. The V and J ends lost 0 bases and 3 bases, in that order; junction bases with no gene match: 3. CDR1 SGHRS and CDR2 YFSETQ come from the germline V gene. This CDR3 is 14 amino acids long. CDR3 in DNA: TGCGCCAGCAGCTTGGGGGGACAGTTCTACGAGCAGTACTTC. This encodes CASSLGGQFYEQYF.

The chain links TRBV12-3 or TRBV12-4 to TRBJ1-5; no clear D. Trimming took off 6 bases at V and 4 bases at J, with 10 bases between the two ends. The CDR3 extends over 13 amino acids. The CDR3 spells CASSHGKNQPQHF. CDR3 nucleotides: TGTGCCAGCAGCCACGGAAAAAATCAGCCCCAGCATTTT.

This CDR3 reads CSVVGGRAPYNEQFF. For the CDR3, the DNA is TGCAGCGTTGTTGGCGGGAGGGCCCCCTACAATGAGCAGTTCTTC. V gene TRBV29-1 combines with J gene TRBJ2-1, with 9 bases lining up with TRBD2. V trimming: 4 bases; J trimming: 2 bases; junction bases outside the gene matches: 6. Germline assignment: CDR1 SQVTM and CDR2 ANQGSEA. This CDR3 contains 15 residues.

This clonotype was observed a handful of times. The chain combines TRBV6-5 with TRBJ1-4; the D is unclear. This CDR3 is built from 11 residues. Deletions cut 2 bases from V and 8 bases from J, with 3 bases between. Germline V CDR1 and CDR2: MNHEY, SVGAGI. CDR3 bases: TGTGCCAGCAGTTACGGGGAAAAACTGTTTTTT. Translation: CASSYGEKLFF.

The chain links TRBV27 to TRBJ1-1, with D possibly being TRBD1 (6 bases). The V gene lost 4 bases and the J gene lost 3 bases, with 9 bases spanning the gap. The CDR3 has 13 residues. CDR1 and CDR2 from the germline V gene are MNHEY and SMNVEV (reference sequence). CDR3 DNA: TGTGCCAGCAGTTCCGGGGGCTACACTGAAGCTTTCTTT. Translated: CASSSGGYTEAFF.

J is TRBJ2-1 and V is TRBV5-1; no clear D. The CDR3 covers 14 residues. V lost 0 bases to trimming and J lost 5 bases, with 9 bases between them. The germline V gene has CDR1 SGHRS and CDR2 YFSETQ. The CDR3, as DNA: TGCGCCAGCAGCTTGGCCATGACAAACAATGAGCAGTTCTTC. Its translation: CASSLAMTNNEQFF.

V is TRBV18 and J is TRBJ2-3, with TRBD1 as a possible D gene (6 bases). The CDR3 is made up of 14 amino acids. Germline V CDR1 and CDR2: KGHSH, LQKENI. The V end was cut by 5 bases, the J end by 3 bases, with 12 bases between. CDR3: CASSFTGTTDTQYF. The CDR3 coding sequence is TGTGCCAGCTCATTTACAGGGACAACAGATACGCAGTATTTT. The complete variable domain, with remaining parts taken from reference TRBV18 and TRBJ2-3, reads NAGVMQNPRHLVRRRGQEARLRCSPMKGHSHVYWYRQLPEEGLKFMVYLQKENIIDESGMPKERFSAEFPKEGPSILRIQQVVRGDSAAYFCASSFTGTTDTQYFGPGTRLTVL.

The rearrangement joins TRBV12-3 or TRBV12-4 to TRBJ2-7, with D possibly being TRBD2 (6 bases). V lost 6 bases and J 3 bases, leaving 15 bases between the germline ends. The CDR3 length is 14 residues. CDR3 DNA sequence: TGTGCCAGCAGCCCTGGGGGGATCCGCTACGAGCAGTACTTC. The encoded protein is CASSPGGIRYEQYF.

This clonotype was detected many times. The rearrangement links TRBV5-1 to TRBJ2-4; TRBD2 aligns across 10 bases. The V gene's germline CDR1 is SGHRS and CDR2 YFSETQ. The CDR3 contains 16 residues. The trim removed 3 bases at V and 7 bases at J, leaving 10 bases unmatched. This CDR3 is CASSSGLAERRNIQYF. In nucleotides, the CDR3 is TGCGCCAGCAGCTCTGGACTAGCGGAAAGGAGGAACATTCAGTACTTC.

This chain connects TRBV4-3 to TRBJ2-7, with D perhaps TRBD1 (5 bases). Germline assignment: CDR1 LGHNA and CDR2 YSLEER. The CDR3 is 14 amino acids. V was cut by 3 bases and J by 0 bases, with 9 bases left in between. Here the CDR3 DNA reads TGCGCCAGCAGCCAGGCGGACACCTCCTACGAGCAGTACTTC. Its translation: CASSQADTSYEQYF.

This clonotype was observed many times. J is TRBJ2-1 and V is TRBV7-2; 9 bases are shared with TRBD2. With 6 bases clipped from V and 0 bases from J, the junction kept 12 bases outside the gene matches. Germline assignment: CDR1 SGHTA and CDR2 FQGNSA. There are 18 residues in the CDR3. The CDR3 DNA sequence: TGTGCCAGCAGTCCGGGGCCCCCGGGACTAGCCTCCTACAATGAGCAGTTCTTC. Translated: CASSPGPPGLASYNEQFF.

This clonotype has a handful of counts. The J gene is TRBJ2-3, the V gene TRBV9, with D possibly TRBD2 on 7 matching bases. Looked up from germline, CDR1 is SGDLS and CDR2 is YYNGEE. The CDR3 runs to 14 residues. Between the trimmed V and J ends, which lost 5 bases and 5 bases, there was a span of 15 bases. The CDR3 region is CASSPGGAGDTQYF. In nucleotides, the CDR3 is TGTGCCAGCAGTCCTGGGGGGGCCGGAGATACGCAGTATTTT.

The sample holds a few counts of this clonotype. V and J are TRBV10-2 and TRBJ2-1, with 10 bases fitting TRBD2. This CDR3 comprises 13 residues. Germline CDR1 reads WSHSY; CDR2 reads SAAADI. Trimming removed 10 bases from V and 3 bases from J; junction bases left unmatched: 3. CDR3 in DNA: TGCGCCACGGGGACTAGCGACTACAATGAGCAGTTCTTC. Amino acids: CATGTSDYNEQFF.

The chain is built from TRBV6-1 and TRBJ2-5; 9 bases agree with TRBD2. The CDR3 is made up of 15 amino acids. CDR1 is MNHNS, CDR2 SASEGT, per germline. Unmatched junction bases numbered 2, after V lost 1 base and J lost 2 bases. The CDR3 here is CASSEGLAVQETQYF. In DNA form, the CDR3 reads TGTGCCAGCAGTGAAGGACTAGCGGTACAAGAGACCCAGTACTTC.

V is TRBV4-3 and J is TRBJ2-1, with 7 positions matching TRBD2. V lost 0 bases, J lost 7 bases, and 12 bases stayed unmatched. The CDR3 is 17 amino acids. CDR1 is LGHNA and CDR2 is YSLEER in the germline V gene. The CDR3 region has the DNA TGCGCCAGCAGCCAAGATATCGGTAGGCTAGCGGATAATGAGCAGTTCTTC. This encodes CASSQDIGRLADNEQFF.

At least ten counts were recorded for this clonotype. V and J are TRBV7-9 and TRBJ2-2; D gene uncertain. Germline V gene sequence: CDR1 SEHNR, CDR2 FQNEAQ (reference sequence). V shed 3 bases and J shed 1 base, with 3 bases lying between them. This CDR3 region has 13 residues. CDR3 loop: CASSFWNTGELFF. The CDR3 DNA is TGTGCCAGCAGCTTCTGGAACACCGGGGAGCTGTTTTTT.

CDR3 region: CASTRDRGAYGYTF. For the CDR3, the DNA is TGTGCCAGTACCAGAGACAGGGGTGCCTATGGCTACACCTTC. The J gene is TRBJ1-2, the V gene TRBV19; TRBD1 aligns across 8 bases. The CDR3 contains 14 residues. Losses at the gene ends were 7 bases for V and 4 bases for J; bases not matched to a gene: 8. Per the germline V gene, CDR1 is LNHDA and CDR2 is SQIVND (reference sequence).